These T cell receptor beta chains were read from a single sample in a study of response to subunit inactivated influenza vaccine. MiXCR, run by TCRdb on the RT-PCR reads, gives a single entry per CDR3 protein. The repertoire holds over 650,000 distinct CDR3 sequences, approximately 17% seen once, with around 9.9% in the top ten. The sequencing here drew on PBMCs from blood, taken more than 4 days after vaccination. All receptors derive from a man between 45 and 60 years old who received an inactivated influenza vaccine. Each CDR3 is given with its conserved first and last residue.

J: TRBJ1-3; V: TRBV12-3/TRBV12-4; CDR3: CASSAGQLSSGNTIYF
J: TRBJ2-7; V: TRBV4-2; CDR3: CASSGRTGGYLEQYF
J: TRBJ2-7; V: TRBV15; CDR3: CATSSPHGGTSYEQYF
J: TRBJ2-1; V: TRBV5-1; CDR3: CASSPDRPSYNEQFF
J: TRBJ1-6; V: TRBV6-1; CDR3: CASSETIGPLHF
J: TRBJ2-7; V: TRBV20-1; CDR3: CSAPVWRSSYEQYF
J: TRBJ2-2; V: TRBV3-1; CDR3: CASSQVVKGANMNTGELFF
J: TRBJ1-1; V: TRBV5-1; CDR3: CASSAGGGPNTEAFF
J: TRBJ1-5; V: TRBV24-1; CDR3: CATSDLRLVDQPQHF
J: TRBJ2-7; V: TRBV7-2; CDR3: CASSEGPLLEQYF
J: TRBJ2-2; V: TRBV29-1; CDR3: CSVEDRAGLRTGELFF
J: TRBJ2-7; V: TRBV27; CDR3: CASSLRTSGNGGVYEQYF
J: TRBJ2-1; V: TRBV12-3/TRBV12-4; CDR3: CASSFVGGEQFF
J: TRBJ2-3; V: TRBV29-1; CDR3: CSVVTGTGSTDTQYF
J: TRBJ2-1; V: TRBV5-1; CDR3: CASSPVPAYNEQFF
J: TRBJ2-5; V: TRBV20-1; CDR3: CSGTTIAGGETQYF
J: TRBJ2-1; V: TRBV7-9; CDR3: CASSLDLNEQFF
J: TRBJ1-5; V: TRBV7-2; CDR3: CASSLYINQPQHF
J: TRBJ2-7; V: TRBV11-2; CDR3: CASSLEILGVHEQYF
J: TRBJ1-5; V: TRBV20-1; CDR3: CSAKQGESQPQHF
J: TRBJ2-1; V: TRBV4-1; CDR3: CASSAHPGLRRPVSYNEQFF
J: TRBJ2-1; V: TRBV5-1; CDR3: CASSLRTGGVDEQFF
J: TRBJ1-1; V: TRBV6-5; CDR3: CASSYSATGGRGEAFF
J: TRBJ2-7; V: TRBV29-1; CDR3: CSPYYEQYF
J: TRBJ2-1; V: TRBV6-5; CDR3: CASSYAGGLREQFF
J: TRBJ2-2; V: TRBV10-2; CDR3: CASSPGFSNTGELFF
J: TRBJ2-4; V: TRBV12-3/TRBV12-4; CDR3: CASSSLGGIQYF
J: TRBJ1-1; V: TRBV25-1; CDR3: CASSAWGANTEAFF
J: TRBJ2-3; V: TRBV28; CDR3: CASSLRSGRGADTQYF
J: TRBJ1-5; V: TRBV5-1; CDR3: CASSLVPGVSNQPQHF
J: TRBJ1-1; V: TRBV7-9; CDR3: CASSLEEGRNTEAFF
J: TRBJ2-6; V: TRBV18; CDR3: CASSPTGSRADGANVLTF
J: TRBJ2-1; V: TRBV12-3/TRBV12-4; CDR3: CASSPSLGTSGGDEQFF
J: TRBJ2-7; V: TRBV5-1; CDR3: CASSLRGAQNEQYF
J: TRBJ2-1; V: TRBV4-2; CDR3: CASSQEGTASYNEQFF
J: TRBJ2-5; V: TRBV12-3/TRBV12-4; CDR3: CASSGTSGSKGTQYF
J: TRBJ2-1; V: TRBV27; CDR3: CASRKGTGFYNEQFF
J: TRBJ1-1; V: TRBV15; CDR3: CATSGAYTEAFF
J: TRBJ2-3; V: TRBV20-1; CDR3: CSARGEGPTDTQYF